The T cell receptor beta chain under discussion was sequenced for a study of molecular identifiers for immune sequencing clone quantification. The sample holds a few counts of this clonotype. Its antigen is as yet unknown. In preparing bulk TCR libraries, previously described methods and listed TCR primers were used. TCRdb redid the calling of the PCR reads with MiXCR, one entry per CDR3 protein. The repertoire holds approximately 550,000 distinct CDR3 sequences, with around 25% as singletons. Study-wide results and limits: Detecting spiked Jurkat TCR RNA from one cell among one million naive cells was reportedly possible.

Per the germline V gene, CDR1 is SGHAT and CDR2 is FQNNGV. The CDR3 has 15 residues. Trimming cost V 0 bases and J 4 bases; bases outside gene matches: 5. This clonotype originated in a human donor in good health. Some libraries in this study had Jurkat cell RNA spiked in. The rearrangement uses TRBV11-2 and TRBJ2-7, with 8 bases identical to TRBD1. The specimen sequenced was naive CD8+ T cells from blood, with Jurkat cell RNA spiked in. Indicated subset: FACS-sorted CD8+CD4-CCR7+CD45RA+ naive T cells. The CDR3 nucleotides read TGTGCCAGCAGCTTAGATCGACAGGGGACGTACGAGCAGTACTTC. It translates to CASSLDRQGTYEQYF.